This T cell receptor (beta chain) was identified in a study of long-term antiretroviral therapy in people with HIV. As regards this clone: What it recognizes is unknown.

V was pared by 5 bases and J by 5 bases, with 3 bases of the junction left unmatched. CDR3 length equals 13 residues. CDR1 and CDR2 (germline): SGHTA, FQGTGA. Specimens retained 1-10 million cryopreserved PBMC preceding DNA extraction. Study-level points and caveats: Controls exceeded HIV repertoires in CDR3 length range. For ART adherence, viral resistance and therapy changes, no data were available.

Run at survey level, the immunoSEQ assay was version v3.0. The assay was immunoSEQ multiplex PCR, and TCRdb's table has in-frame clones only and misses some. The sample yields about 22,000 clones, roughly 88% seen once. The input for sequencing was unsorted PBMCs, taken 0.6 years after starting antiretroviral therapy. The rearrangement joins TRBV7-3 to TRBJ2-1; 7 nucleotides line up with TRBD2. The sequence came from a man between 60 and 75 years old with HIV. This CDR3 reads CASSPGTNNEQFF. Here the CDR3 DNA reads TGTGCCAGCAGCCCGGGGACTAACAATGAGCAGTTCTTC.